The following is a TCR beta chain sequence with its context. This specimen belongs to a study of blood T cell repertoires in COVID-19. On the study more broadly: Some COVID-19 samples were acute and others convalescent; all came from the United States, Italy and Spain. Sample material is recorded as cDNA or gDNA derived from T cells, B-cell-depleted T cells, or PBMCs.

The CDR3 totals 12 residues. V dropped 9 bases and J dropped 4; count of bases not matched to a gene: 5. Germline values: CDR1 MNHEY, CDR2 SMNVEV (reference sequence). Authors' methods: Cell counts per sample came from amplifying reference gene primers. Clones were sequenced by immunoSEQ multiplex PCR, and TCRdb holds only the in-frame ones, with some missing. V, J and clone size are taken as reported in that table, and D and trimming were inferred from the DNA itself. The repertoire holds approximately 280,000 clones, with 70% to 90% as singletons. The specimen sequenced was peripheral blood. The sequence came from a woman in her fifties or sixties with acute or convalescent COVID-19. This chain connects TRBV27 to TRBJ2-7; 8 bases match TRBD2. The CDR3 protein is CARQRGRYEQYF. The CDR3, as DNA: TGTGCCAGGCAGCGGGGGCGGTACGAGCAGTACTTC.